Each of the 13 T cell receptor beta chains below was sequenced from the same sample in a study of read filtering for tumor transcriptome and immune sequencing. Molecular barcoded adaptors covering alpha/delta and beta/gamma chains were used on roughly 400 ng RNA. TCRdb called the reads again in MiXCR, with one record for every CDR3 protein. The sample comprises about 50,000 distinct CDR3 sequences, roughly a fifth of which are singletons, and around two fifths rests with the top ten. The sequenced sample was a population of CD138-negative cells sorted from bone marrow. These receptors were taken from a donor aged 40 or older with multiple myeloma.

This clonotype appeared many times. CDR3 sequence reads: CASRLGTSSYNEQFF. DNA of the CDR3: TGTGCCAGCAGGCTAGGGACGAGCTCCTACAATGAGCAGTTCTTC. V usage is TRBV12-3 or TRBV12-4 and J usage is TRBJ2-1, with D perhaps assigned TRBD1 or TRBD2 (5 bases each). The CDR3 loop spans 15 amino acids. The V end was cut by 6 bases, the J end by 0 bases, with 12 bases between.

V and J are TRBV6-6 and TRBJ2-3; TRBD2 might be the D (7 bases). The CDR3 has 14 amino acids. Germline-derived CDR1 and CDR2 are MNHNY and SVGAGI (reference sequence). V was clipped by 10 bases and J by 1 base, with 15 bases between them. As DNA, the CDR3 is TGTGCCACCATACAGGGAGGGGGCACAGATACGCAGTATTTT. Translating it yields CATIQGGGTDTQYF.

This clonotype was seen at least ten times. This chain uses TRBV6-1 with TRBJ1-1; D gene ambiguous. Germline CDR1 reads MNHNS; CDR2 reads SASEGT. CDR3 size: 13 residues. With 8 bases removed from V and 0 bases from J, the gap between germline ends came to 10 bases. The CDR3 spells CASRPGMNTEAFF. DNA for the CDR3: TGTGCCAGCCGTCCGGGGATGAACACTGAAGCTTTCTTT.

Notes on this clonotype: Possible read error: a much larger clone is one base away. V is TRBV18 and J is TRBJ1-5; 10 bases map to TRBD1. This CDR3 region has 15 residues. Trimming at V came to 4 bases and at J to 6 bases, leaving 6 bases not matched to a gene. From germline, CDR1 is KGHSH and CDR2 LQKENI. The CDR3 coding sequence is TGTGCCAGCTCACGGGACAGGGGTGACAGTCAGCCCCAGCATTTT. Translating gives CASSRDRGDSQPQHF.

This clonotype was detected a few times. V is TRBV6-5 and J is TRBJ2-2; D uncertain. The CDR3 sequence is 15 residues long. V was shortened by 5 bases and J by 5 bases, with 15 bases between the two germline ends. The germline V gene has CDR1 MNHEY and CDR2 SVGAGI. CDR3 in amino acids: CASSPPPTSTGELFF. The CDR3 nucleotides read TGTGCCAGCAGTCCCCCCCCAACAAGTACCGGGGAGCTGTTTTTT.

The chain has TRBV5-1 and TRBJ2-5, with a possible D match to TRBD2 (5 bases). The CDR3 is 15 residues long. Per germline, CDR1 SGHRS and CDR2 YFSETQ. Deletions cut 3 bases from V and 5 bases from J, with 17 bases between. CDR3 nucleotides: TGCGCCAGCAGCTCCCAGCAGCGGCGAGGGGAGACCCAGTACTTC. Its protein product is CASSSQQRRGETQYF. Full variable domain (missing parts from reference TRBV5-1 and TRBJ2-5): KAGVTQTPRYLIKTRGQQVTLSCSPISGHRSVSWYQQTPGQGLQFLFEYFSETQRNKGNFPGRFSGRQFSNSRSEMNVSTLELGDSALYLCASSSQQRRGETQYFGPGTRLLVL.

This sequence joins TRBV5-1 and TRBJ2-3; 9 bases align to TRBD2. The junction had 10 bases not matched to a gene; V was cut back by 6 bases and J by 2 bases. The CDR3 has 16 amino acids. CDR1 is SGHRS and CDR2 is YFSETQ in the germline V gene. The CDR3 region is CASIAVLAGTTDTQYF. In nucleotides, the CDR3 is TGCGCCAGCATCGCCGTACTAGCGGGTACCACAGATACGCAGTATTTT.

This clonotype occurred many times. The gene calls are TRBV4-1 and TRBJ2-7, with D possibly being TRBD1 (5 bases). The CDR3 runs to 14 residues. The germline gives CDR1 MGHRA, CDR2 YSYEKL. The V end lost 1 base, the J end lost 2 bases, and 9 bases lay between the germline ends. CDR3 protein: CASSQVGRAYEQYF. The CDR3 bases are TGCGCCAGCAGCCAAGTTGGCAGGGCCTACGAGCAGTACTTC.

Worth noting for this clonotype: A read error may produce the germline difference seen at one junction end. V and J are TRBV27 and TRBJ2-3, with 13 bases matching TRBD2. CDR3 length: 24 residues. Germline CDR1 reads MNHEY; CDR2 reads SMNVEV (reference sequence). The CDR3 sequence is CASGLSPGQGRTSGSPRDSDTQYF. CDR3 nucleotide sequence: TGTGCCAGCGGTTTATCGCCGGGACAGGGGCGGACTAGCGGGAGCCCAAGAGACTCAGATACGCAGTATTTT.

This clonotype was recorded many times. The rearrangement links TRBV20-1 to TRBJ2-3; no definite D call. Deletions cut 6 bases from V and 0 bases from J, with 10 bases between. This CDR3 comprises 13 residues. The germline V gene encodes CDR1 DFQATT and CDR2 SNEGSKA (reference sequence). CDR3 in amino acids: CSAPVASTDTQYF. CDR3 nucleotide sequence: TGCAGTGCCCCAGTTGCGAGCACAGATACGCAGTATTTT.

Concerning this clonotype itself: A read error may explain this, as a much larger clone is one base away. The CDR3 DNA sequence: TGTGCCAGCAATGAAGAGGCTAGCTTGGATGAGCAGTTCTTC. Amino acids: CASNEEASLDEQFF. The chain combines TRBV6-2 or TRBV6-3 with TRBJ2-1; D may be TRBD2 (5 bases). Trimming cost V 7 bases and J 8 bases, with 18 bases left between them. Germline-derived CDR1 and CDR2 are MNHEY and SVGEGT. The CDR3 sequence is 14 residues long.

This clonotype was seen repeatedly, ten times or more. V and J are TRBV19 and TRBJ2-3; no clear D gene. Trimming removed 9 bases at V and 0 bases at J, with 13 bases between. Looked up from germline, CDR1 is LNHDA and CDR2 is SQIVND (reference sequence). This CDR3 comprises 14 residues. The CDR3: CASSAGPSTDTQYF. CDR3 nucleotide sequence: TGTGCCAGCAGTGCCGGTCCTAGCACAGATACGCAGTATTTT. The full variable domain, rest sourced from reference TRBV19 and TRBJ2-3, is DGGITQSPKYLFRKEGQNVTLSCEQNLNHDAMYWYRQDPGQGLRLIYYSQIVNDFQKGDIAEGYSVSREKKESFPLTVTSAQKNPTAFYLCASSAGPSTDTQYFGPGTRLTVL.

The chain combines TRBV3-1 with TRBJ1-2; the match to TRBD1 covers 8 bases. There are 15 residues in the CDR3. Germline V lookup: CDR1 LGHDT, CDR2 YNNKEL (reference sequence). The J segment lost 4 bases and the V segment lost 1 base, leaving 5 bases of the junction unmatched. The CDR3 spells CASSQVDRGSYGYTF. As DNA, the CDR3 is TGTGCCAGCAGCCAAGTCGACAGGGGATCCTATGGCTACACCTTC.